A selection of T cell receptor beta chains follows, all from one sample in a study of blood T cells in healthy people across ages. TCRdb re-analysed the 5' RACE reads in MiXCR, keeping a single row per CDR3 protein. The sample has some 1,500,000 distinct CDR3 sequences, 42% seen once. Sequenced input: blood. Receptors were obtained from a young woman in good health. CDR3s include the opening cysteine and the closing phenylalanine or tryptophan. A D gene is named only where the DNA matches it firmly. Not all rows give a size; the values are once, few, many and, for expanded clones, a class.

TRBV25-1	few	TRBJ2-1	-	CATAHNNEQFF	TGTGCCACCGCACATAACAATGAGCAGTTCTTC
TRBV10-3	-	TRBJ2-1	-	CAISEARRLHNEQFF	TGTGCCATCAGTGAGGCGAGGAGGCTGCACAATGAGCAGTTCTTC
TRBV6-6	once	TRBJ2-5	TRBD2	CASSLKPGLAGPEQYF	TGTGCCAGCAGTTTAAAACCGGGACTAGCGGGACCTGAGCAGTACTTC
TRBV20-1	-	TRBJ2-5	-	CSARQGGTIQETQYF	TGCAGTGCTAGACAAGGGGGGACCATCCAAGAGACCCAGTACTTC
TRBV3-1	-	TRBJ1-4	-	CASSRTPSTNEKLFF	TGTGCCAGCAGCCGGACCCCCTCAACTAATGAAAAACTGTTTTTT
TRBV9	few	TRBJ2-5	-	CASSARQLGTQYF	TGTGCCAGCAGCGCGAGGCAGCTAGGGACCCAGTACTTC
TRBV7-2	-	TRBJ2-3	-	CASSMLAWGTDTQYF	TGTGCCAGCAGCATGTTAGCGTGGGGCACAGATACGCAGTATTTT
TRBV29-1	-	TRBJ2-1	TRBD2	CSHRGGRDYNEQFF	TGCAGCCACCGGGGCGGGAGGGACTACAATGAGCAGTTCTTC
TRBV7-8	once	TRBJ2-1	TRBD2	CASSLILSGGYNEQFF	TGTGCCAGCAGCTTAATTTTGTCGGGAGGGTACAATGAGCAGTTCTTC
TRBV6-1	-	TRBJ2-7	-	CASSEGDYEQYF	TGTGCCAGCAGTGAAGGTGACTACGAGCAGTACTTC
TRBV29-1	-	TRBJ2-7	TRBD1	CSVRRDRANNEQYF	TGCAGCGTAAGACGGGACAGGGCCAACAATGAGCAGTACTTC
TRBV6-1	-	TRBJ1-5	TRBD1	CASSEPGQGAQPQHF	TGTGCCAGCAGTGAACCGGGACAGGGAGCTCAGCCCCAGCATTTT
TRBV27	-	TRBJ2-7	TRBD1	CASKNRQGSYEQYF	TGTGCCAGCAAAAATCGACAGGGTAGCTACGAGCAGTACTTC
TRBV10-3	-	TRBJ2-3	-	CAISESKPAGGRTDTQYF	TGTGCCATCAGTGAGAGCAAGCCCGCCGGGGGTCGGACAGATACGCAGTATTTT
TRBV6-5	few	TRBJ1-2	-	CASSSPGRLANYGYTF	TGTGCCAGCAGCTCACCGGGACGACTGGCTAACTATGGCTACACCTTC
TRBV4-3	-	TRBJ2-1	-	CASSQAWDAYNEQFF	TGCGCCAGCAGCCAAGCCTGGGACGCCTACAATGAGCAGTTCTTC
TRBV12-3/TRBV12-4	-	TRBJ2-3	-	CASSQTGTPTDTQYF	TGTGCCAGCAGCCAAACAGGGACTCCCACAGATACGCAGTATTTT
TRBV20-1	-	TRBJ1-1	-	CSALFRLGTEAFF	TGCAGTGCCCTTTTTCGGCTCGGGACTGAAGCTTTCTTT
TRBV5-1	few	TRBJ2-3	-	CASSISASTDTQYF	TGCGCCAGCAGCATCTCTGCTAGCACAGATACGCAGTATTTT
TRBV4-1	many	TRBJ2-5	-	CASSQAGRIQETQYF	TGCGCCAGCAGCCAAGCTGGAAGGATCCAAGAGACCCAGTACTTC
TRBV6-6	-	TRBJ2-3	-	CASSYFQGFGTDTQYF	TGTGCCAGCAGTTACTTCCAGGGGTTCGGCACAGATACGCAGTATTTT
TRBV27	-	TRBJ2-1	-	CASSLFPQFF	TGTGCCAGCAGTTTATTTCCGCAGTTCTTC
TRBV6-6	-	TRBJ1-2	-	CASSYSGQSYGYTF	TGTGCCAGCAGCTACTCCGGACAGTCCTATGGCTACACCTTC
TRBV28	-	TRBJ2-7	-	CASSFVARSYEQYF	TGTGCCAGCAGTTTTGTAGCGCGGTCCTACGAGCAGTACTTC
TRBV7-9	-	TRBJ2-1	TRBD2	CASSSTTSGRAEQFF	TGTGCCAGCAGCTCTACGACTAGCGGGAGAGCTGAGCAGTTCTTC
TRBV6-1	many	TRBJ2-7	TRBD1	CASSEGDSSYEQYF	TGTGCCAGCAGTGAAGGGGACAGCTCCTACGAGCAGTACTTC
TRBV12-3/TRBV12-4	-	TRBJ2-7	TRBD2	CASSPKPSGVPPSYEQYF	TGTGCCAGCAGTCCGAAGCCTAGCGGGGTGCCCCCATCCTACGAGCAGTACTTC
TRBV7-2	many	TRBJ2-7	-	CASSPGLTYEQYF	TGTGCCAGCAGTCCGGGACTTACCTACGAGCAGTACTTC
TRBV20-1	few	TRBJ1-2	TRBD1	CSATTGLYGYTF	TGCAGTGCTACGACAGGGCTCTATGGCTACACCTTC
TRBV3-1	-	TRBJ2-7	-	CASSPTGSGNSYEQYF	TGTGCCAGCAGCCCGACGGGGAGCGGAAACTCCTACGAGCAGTACTTC
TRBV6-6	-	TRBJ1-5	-	CASSTPMIGKDQPQHF	TGTGCCAGCAGTACCCCAATGATAGGGAAAGATCAGCCCCAGCATTTT
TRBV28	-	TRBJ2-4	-	CASTKGVSGAKSIQYF	TGTGCCAGCACAAAGGGGGTATCCGGAGCCAAAAGCATTCAGTACTTC
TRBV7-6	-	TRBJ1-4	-	CASSSATNEKLFF	TGTGCCAGCAGCTCCGCAACTAATGAAAAACTGTTTTTT
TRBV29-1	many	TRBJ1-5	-	CSVGDSNQPQHF	TGCAGCGTGGGGGACAGCAATCAGCCCCAGCATTTT
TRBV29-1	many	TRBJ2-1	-	CSVGPTSSYNEQFF	TGCAGCGTTGGACCGACGAGCTCCTACAATGAGCAGTTCTTC
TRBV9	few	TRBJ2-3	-	CASSGGPGKDTQYF	TGTGCCAGCAGCGGAGGACCTGGGAAGGATACGCAGTATTTT
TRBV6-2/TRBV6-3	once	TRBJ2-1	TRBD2	CASIQAGGSYNEQFF	TGTGCCAGCATACAAGCGGGAGGCTCCTACAATGAGCAGTTCTTC
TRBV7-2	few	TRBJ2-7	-	CASSFLAASYEQYF	TGTGCCAGCAGCTTTTTAGCGGCTTCCTACGAGCAGTACTTC
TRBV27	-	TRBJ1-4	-	CASSFRRDTEKLFF	TGTGCCAGCAGTTTCCGACGGGACACCGAAAAACTGTTTTTT
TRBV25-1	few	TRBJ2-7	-	CASSESVAGRYEQYF	TGTGCCAGCAGTGAATCTGTCGCGGGACGATACGAGCAGTACTTC
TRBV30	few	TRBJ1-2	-	CAWRYQTIYGYTF	TGTGCCTGGAGGTATCAGACCATCTATGGCTACACCTTC
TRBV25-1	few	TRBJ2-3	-	CASSELGRETDTQYF	TGTGCCAGCAGTGAACTTGGCAGGGAGACAGATACGCAGTATTTT